This is a list of T cell receptor beta chains from one sample in a study of cytomegalovirus exposure and HLA in healthy donors. Assay used: immunoSEQ multiplex PCR; TCRdb lists only in-frame clones, some missing. This table holds 90,000 to 100,000 clones, under 75% found once. The sequenced sample consisted of PBMCs. The source is a female donor in good health and CMV-seronegative. Each CDR3 is given with its conserved first and last residue.

J gene,V gene,CDR3 protein
TRBJ2-1,TRBV6-4,CASSDLGGSSYNEQFF
TRBJ2-1,TRBV11-2,CASSVGDSNNEQFF
TRBJ2-3,TRBV27,CASSLSRTGTSMDTQYF
TRBJ2-2,TRBV6-4,CASSDDRETGELFF
TRBJ1-5,TRBV2,CASSEVAVFNQPQHF
TRBJ2-1,TRBV18,CASSPGQGSEQFF
TRBJ2-7,TRBV7-3,CASSLSLAGDYEQYF
TRBJ2-3,TRBV5-1,CASSRDRGPGTDTQYF
TRBJ1-5,TRBV6-1,CASSEFGVSNQPQHF
TRBJ1-2,TRBV28,CASSNKRTGKGGYTF
TRBJ1-2,TRBV5-5,CASSLVSSGREGYTF
TRBJ2-5,TRBV27,CASSPRPSGETQYF
TRBJ1-5,TRBV6-1,CASSEAEVGSQPQHF
TRBJ1-1,TRBV5-6,CASSFMGGSGESEAFF
TRBJ1-5,TRBV27,CASRWGGFDQPQHF
TRBJ2-3,TRBV10-3,CAIGGGEDTQYF
TRBJ2-7,TRBV10-2,CASSDPGGGSSYEQYF
TRBJ2-2,TRBV30,CAWTSGTSGATGELFF
TRBJ2-5,TRBV18,CASSPEGSGEAQYF
TRBJ2-1,TRBV6-4,CASSISGGYNEQFF
TRBJ2-1,TRBV7-9,CASSPALAGEQFF
TRBJ2-5,TRBV5-1,CASSFGTGVETQYF
TRBJ2-1,TRBV7-9,CASSPQPGRQSYNEQFF
TRBJ2-3,TRBV9,CASSVGPRTGGGDTQYF
TRBJ1-4,TRBV11-3,CASSPLAGEELFF
TRBJ1-4,TRBV13,CASSLRTGDEKLFF
TRBJ2-7,TRBV2,CASSESSGSSYEQYF
TRBJ2-1,TRBV7-9,CASSRRLAHNEQFF
TRBJ2-1,TRBV7-2,CASGRRERQFF
TRBJ2-1,TRBV7-6,CASSPRGGFTYNEQFF
TRBJ2-1,TRBV6-1,CASSAGTGDPEQFF
TRBJ2-7,TRBV15,CATSSPRQGSSYEQYF
TRBJ1-1,TRBV14,CASSLQKNTEAFF
TRBJ2-1,TRBV5-8,CASSWGLAGGIISYNEQFF
TRBJ2-3,TRBV14,CASSLRSHAADTQYF
TRBJ2-6,TRBV6-6,CASTRSGANVLTF
TRBJ1-2,TRBV12-5,CASERTGGNYGYTF
TRBJ2-5,TRBV29-1,CSGGGPGIGTQYF
TRBJ2-7,TRBV9,CASSARVAGGRYEQYF
TRBJ2-6,TRBV2,CASSGGRVSGANVLTF
TRBJ2-7,TRBV20-1,CSAVQGNEQYF
TRBJ1-4,TRBV4-3,CASSQDRAQGVEKLFF
TRBJ2-1,TRBV2,CASSGASGSSYNEQFF
TRBJ2-3,TRBV7-9,CASSLRVGVVDTQYF
TRBJ2-3,TRBV4-3,CASSQGGQVDTQYF